The sequence of this T cell receptor (beta chain) was determined in a study of regulatory T cells in long-lasting Graves disease. This clonotype was recorded many times. Its cognate antigen is unknown. Time point: persistent/refractory GD, antithyroid drugs over 5 years with positive TRAb. The TCR library was made from RNA that had been extracted from PBMCs in TRIzol. Points from the study as a whole: The persistent group shared about 2,700 public clonotypes, more than the roughly 990 shared by new patients. Small sample size may have lowered accuracy. Persistent disease showed a preference for TRBV28, TRBJ1-2 and TRBJ2-5.

Trimming removed 7 bases from V and 2 bases from J, with 8 bases in between. This CDR3 comprises 12 residues. Germline lookup yields CDR1 SNHLY and CDR2 FYNNEI. Building of the TCR beta libraries involved iRepertoire HTBI primers and Arm-PCR of CDR3 regions. From the multiplex PCR reads, TCRdb called clonotypes with MiXCR, one entry per CDR3 protein. Of about 660,000 distinct CDR3 sequences listed, about 32% were seen once; the top ten hold under 55%. Material: peripheral blood mononuclear cells (PBMCs), obtained when the disease was refractory, from a patient treated with antithyroid drugs. The chain joins TRBV2 to TRBJ1-1; D not certain. This TCR was sampled from a female donor with Graves disease. The CDR3 DNA sequence: TGTGCCAGCACCCGATCTAACACTGAAGCTTTCTTT. This encodes CASTRSNTEAFF.